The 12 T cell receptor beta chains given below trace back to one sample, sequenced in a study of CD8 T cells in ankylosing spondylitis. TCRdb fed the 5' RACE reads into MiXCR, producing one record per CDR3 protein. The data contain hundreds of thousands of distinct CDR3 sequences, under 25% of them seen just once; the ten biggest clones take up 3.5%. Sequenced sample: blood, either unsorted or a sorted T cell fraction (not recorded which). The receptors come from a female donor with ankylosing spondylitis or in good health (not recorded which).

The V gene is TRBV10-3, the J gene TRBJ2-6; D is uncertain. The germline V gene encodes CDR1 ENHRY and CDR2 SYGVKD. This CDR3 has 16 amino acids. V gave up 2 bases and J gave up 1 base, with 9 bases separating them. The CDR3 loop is CAISEPGISGANVLTF. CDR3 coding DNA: TGTGCCATCAGTGAGCCGGGCATTTCTGGGGCCAACGTCCTGACTTTC.

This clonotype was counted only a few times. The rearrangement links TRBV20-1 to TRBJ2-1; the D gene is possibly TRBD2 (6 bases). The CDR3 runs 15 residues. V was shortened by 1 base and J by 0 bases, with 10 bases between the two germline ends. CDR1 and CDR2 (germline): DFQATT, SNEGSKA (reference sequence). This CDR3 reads CSARGERVSYNEQFF. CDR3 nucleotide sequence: TGCAGTGCTAGAGGGGAGCGGGTCTCCTACAATGAGCAGTTCTTC.

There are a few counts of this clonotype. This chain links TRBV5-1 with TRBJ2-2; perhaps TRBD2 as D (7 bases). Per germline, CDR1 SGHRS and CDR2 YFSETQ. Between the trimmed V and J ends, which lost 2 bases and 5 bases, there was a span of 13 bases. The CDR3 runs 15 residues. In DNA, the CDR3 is TGCGCCAGCAGCTTAGGCGGGGGCGGAACCGGGGAGCTGTTTTTT. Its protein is CASSLGGGGTGELFF.

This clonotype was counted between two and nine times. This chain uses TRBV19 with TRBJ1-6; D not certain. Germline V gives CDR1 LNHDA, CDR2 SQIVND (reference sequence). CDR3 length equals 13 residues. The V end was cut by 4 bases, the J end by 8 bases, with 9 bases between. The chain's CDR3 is CASSTKVDSPLHF. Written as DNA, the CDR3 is TGTGCCAGTAGTACGAAAGTAGATTCACCCCTCCACTTT.

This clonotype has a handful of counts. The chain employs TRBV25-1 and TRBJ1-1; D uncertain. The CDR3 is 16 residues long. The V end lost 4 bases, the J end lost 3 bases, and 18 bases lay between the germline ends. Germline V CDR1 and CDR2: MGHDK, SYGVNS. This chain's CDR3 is CASSAPGGLVDTEAFF. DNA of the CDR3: TGTGCCAGCAGTGCCCCGGGTGGCCTAGTCGACACTGAAGCTTTCTTT.

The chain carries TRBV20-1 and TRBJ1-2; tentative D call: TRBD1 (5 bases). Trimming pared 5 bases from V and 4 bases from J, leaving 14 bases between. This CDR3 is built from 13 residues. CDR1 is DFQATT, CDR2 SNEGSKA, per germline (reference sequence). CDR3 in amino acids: CSAHPTALYGYTF. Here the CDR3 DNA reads TGCAGTGCTCATCCGACAGCCCTCTATGGCTACACCTTC.

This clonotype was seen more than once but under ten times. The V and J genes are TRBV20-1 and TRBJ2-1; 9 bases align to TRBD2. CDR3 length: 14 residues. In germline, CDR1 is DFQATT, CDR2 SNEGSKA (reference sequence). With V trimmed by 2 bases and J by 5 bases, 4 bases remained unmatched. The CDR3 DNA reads TGCAGTGCTAGAAAGGCTAGCGGGAACAATGAGCAGTTCTTC. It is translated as CSARKASGNNEQFF.

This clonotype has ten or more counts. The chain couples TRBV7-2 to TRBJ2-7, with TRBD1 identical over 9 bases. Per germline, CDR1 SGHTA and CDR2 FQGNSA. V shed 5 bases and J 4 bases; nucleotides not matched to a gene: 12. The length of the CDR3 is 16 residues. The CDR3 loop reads CASSPRRVGTGYEQYF. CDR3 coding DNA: TGTGCCAGCAGCCCTCGGCGAGTAGGGACAGGGTACGAGCAGTACTTC.

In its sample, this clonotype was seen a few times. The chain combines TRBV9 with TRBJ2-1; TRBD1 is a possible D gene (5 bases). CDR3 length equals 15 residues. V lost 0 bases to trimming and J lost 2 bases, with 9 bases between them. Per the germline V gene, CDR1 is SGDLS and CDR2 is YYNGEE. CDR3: CASSVDPGTYNEQFF. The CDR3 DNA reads TGTGCCAGCAGCGTAGACCCAGGGACCTACAATGAGCAGTTCTTC.

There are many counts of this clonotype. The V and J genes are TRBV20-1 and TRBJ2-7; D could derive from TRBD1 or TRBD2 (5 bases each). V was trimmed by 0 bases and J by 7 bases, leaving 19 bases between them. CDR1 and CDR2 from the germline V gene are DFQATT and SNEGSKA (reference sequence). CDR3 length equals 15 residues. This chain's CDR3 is CSARDPGTQVGEQYF. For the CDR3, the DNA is TGCAGTGCTAGAGATCCCGGGACCCAGGTCGGGGAGCAGTACTTC.

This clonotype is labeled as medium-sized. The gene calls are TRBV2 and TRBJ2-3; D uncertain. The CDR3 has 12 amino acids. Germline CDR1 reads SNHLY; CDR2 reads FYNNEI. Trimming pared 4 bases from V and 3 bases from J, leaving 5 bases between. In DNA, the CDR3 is TGTGCCAGCAGTGTTGCTACAGATACGCAGTATTTT. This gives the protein CASSVATDTQYF.

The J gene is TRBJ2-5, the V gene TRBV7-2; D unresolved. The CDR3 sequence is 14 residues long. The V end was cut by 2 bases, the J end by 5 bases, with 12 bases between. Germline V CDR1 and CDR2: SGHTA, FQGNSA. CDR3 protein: CASSLPGPWETQYF. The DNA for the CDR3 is TGTGCCAGCAGCTTACCAGGACCCTGGGAGACCCAGTACTTC.